These 19 T cell receptor beta chains were all obtained from the same sample, sequenced in a study of shared clonotypes between healthy human individuals. CD45RO-negative, CCR7-positively selected cells formed the naive CD8 fraction, excluding terminally differentiated effector memory CD45RA+ cells. Measured with immunoSEQ multiplex PCR; TCRdb has only the in-frame clones, and not every one. The sample records fewer than 1 million clones, 96% being singletons. The specimen was naive CD8+ T cells sorted from blood. The receptor set was obtained from a man under 40 in good health.

As for this clone: The sample contains more than one DNA sequence encoding this CDR3. The rearrangement links TRBV10-3 to TRBJ2-7; no clear D gene. The CDR3 has 12 residues. Germline-derived CDR1 and CDR2 are ENHRY and SYGVKD. V lost 0 bases and J 4 bases, leaving 4 bases between the germline ends. CDR3 amino acids: CAISESGYEQYF. CDR3 DNA: TGTGCCATCAGTGAGTCGGGGTACGAGCAGTACTTC.

This clone was recorded once. This chain uses TRBV10-2 with TRBJ2-5; D unclear. The CDR3 is 15 amino acids. Between the trimmed V and J ends, which lost 2 bases and 1 base, there was a span of 11 bases. Germline values: CDR1 WSHSY, CDR2 SAAADI. The CDR3 sequence: CASSERDKSQETQYF. The DNA of the CDR3 is TGCGCCAGCAGTGAGAGGGATAAGAGCCAAGAGACCCAGTACTTC.

V usage is TRBV5-1 and J usage is TRBJ1-5; D might be TRBD1 (5 bases). V lost 1 base and J lost 5, with 7 bases in between. CDR1 is SGHRS, CDR2 YFSETQ, per germline. The CDR3 covers 13 residues. The CDR3 loop is CASSLRGDQPQHF. The CDR3 coding sequence is TGCGCCAGCAGCTTGCGGGGGGATCAGCCCCAGCATTTT. Full variable domain (remainder filled in from reference TRBV5-1 and TRBJ1-5): KAGVTQTPRYLIKTRGQQVTLSCSPISGHRSVSWYQQTPGQGLQFLFEYFSETQRNKGNFPGRFSGRQFSNSRSEMNVSTLELGDSALYLCASSLRGDQPQHFGDGTRLSIL.

This rearrangement joins TRBV5-6 to TRBJ1-5; D may be TRBD1 (5 bases). This CDR3 is built from 16 residues. Between the trimmed V and J ends, which lost 3 bases and 3 bases, there was a span of 16 bases. The germline V gene has CDR1 SGHDT and CDR2 YYEEEE. This CDR3 reads CASSSEGLGSNQPQHF. As DNA, the CDR3 is TGTGCCAGCAGCTCTGAGGGACTGGGGTCCAATCAGCCCCAGCATTTT.

This rearrangement joins TRBV4-1 to TRBJ1-1; D unclear. Germline-derived CDR1 and CDR2 are MGHRA and YSYEKL. The CDR3 has 14 amino acids. Trimming cost V 0 bases and J 5 bases, with 10 bases left between them. The CDR3 nucleotides are TGCGCCAGCAGCCAAGATCCGGGGTGGACTGAAGCTTTCTTT. Its translation is CASSQDPGWTEAFF.

The chain uses TRBV9 and TRBJ2-3; 9 bases agree with TRBD1. Germline V lookup: CDR1 SGDLS, CDR2 YYNGEE. Germline trimming cut 0 bases from V and 5 bases from J; bases unmatched to any gene: 4. The CDR3 sequence is 15 residues long. CDR3 in amino acids: CASSVGTGAGDTQYF. Here the CDR3 DNA reads TGTGCCAGCAGCGTAGGGACAGGGGCCGGAGATACGCAGTATTTT.

This clone was picked up one time. J is TRBJ2-3 and V is TRBV5-1, with D tentatively TRBD1 (6 bases). This CDR3 comprises 15 residues. V lost 3 bases, J lost 4 bases, and 15 bases lay in between. Looked up from germline, CDR1 is SGHRS and CDR2 is YFSETQ. The DNA of the CDR3 is TGCGCCAGCAGCTCCCCATGGTCAGGGGCAGATACGCAGTATTTT. Protein: CASSSPWSGADTQYF.

The V and J genes are TRBV10-1 and TRBJ2-2, with 9 nucleotides matching TRBD2. The CDR3 has 14 residues. The germline V gene has CDR1 WNHNN and CDR2 SYGVQD (reference sequence). The ends lost 1 base at V and 6 bases at J; junction bases unmatched: 0. In DNA, the CDR3 is TGCGCCAGCAGTGAGTTAGCGGGAGCCGGGGAGCTGTTTTTT. Translated: CASSELAGAGELFF.

V is TRBV6-1 and J is TRBJ2-7; unclear D gene. The CDR3 covers 14 residues. Germline V gives CDR1 MNHNS, CDR2 SASEGT. The V gene lost 5 bases and the J gene lost 1 base, with 12 bases spanning the gap. The CDR3 coding sequence is TGTGCCAGCAGTCCCCCTTGGCAGTCCTACGAGCAGTACTTC. It yields the protein CASSPPWQSYEQYF.

The chain joins TRBV7-9 to TRBJ2-1, with a weak D call TRBD2 (5 bases). V was pared by 4 bases and J by 0 bases, with 16 bases between. Germline lookup yields CDR1 SEHNR and CDR2 FQNEAQ (reference sequence). This CDR3 contains 17 residues. For the CDR3, the DNA is TGTGCCAGCAGCTCGGGCGGGCTCTTGAGCTCCTACAATGAGCAGTTCTTC. Encoded protein: CASSSGGLLSSYNEQFF.

J is TRBJ1-5 and V is TRBV19; maybe TRBD1 (5 bases). Per germline, CDR1 LNHDA and CDR2 SQIVND (reference sequence). The CDR3 has 16 residues. V lost 6 bases and J 1 base, leaving 16 bases between the germline ends. The DNA of the CDR3 is TGTGCCAGTAGAGACCGTCCGGGGGAGAGCAATCAGCCCCAGCATTTT. It specifies CASRDRPGESNQPQHF.

The chain carries TRBV14 and TRBJ2-7; the D gene is possibly TRBD2 (5 bases). From germline, CDR1 is SGHDN and CDR2 FVKESK. This CDR3 is built from 18 residues. The ends were cut back, 5 bases at V and 0 bases at J, with 23 bases in the middle. CDR3 coding DNA: TGTGCCAGCAGCAGGAGGCTCAATAAGGCTCCAAACTCCTACGAGCAGTACTTC. It encodes CASSRRLNKAPNSYEQYF.

This clone was seen only once. The chain has TRBV6-5 and TRBJ2-2; a weak D match, TRBD1 (6 bases). This CDR3 spans 15 amino acids. Germline loops: CDR1 MNHEY, CDR2 SVGAGI. The V gene lost 0 bases and the J gene lost 5 bases, with 10 bases spanning the gap. The CDR3 is CASSYSTGDTGELFF. In DNA, the CDR3 is TGTGCCAGCAGTTACTCGACAGGTGATACCGGGGAGCTGTTTTTT.

The chain is built from TRBV9 and TRBJ2-3; D possibly corresponds to TRBD2 (6 bases). Trimming took 5 bases from V and 0 from J, leaving 13 bases between them. The CDR3 spans 15 residues. CDR1 SGDLS and CDR2 YYNGEE come from the germline V gene. CDR3 amino acids: CASRKGRMSTDTQYF. The CDR3 nucleotides read TGTGCCAGCAGAAAGGGGAGGATGAGCACAGATACGCAGTATTTT.

The V and J genes are TRBV19 and TRBJ2-7; TRBD2 agrees at 8 bases. Germline lookup yields CDR1 LNHDA and CDR2 SQIVND (reference sequence). With V trimmed by 4 bases and J by 13 bases, 6 bases remained unmatched. The CDR3 runs 11 residues. CDR3 loop: CASSTGLGFYF. The CDR3 region has the DNA TGTGCCAGTAGTACGGGACTAGGCTTCTACTTC. Based on the CDR3 plus reference TRBV19 and TRBJ2-7, the full variable domain is DGGITQSPKYLFRKEGQNVTLSCEQNLNHDAMYWYRQDPGQGLRLIYYSQIVNDFQKGDIAEGYSVSREKKESFPLTVTSAQKNPTAFYLCASSTGLGFYFGPGTRLTVT.

This clone appeared a single time. The chain is built from TRBV28 and TRBJ2-1, with TRBD2 matching 10 bases. Germline V gene sequence: CDR1 MDHEN, CDR2 SYDVKM. The length of the CDR3 is 15 residues. V gave up 7 bases and J gave up 6 bases; unmatched junction bases: 9. This CDR3 is CASIEAGGPGNEQFF. DNA for the CDR3: TGTGCCAGCATCGAAGCGGGAGGGCCTGGCAATGAGCAGTTCTTC.

This chain joins TRBV18 and TRBJ2-1; possibly TRBD2 for D (6 bases). The CDR3 runs 15 residues. The V gene's germline CDR1 is KGHSH and CDR2 LQKENI. V was cut by 2 bases and J by 7 bases, with 15 bases left in between. CDR3 sequence: CASSPGTFPRNEQFF. CDR3 sequence (DNA): TGTGCCAGCTCACCAGGGACTTTCCCTCGAAATGAGCAGTTCTTC. Complete variable domain (other parts from reference TRBV18 and TRBJ2-1): NAGVMQNPRHLVRRRGQEARLRCSPMKGHSHVYWYRQLPEEGLKFMVYLQKENIIDESGMPKERFSAEFPKEGPSILRIQQVVRGDSAAYFCASSPGTFPRNEQFFGPGTRLTVL.

Of note for this clone: At the DNA level, this CDR3 is encoded by other sequences in the same sample as well. The rearrangement joins TRBV25-1 to TRBJ2-7; 11 nucleotides align to TRBD2. Looked up from germline, CDR1 is MGHDK and CDR2 is SYGVNS. J gave up 6 bases and V 3 bases, and 1 base lay outside the gene matches. The CDR3 has 13 amino acids. CDR3 DNA: TGTGCCAGCAGTGAGCTAGCGGGAGGCGAGCAGTACTTC. It specifies CASSELAGGEQYF.

The V gene is TRBV7-9, the J gene TRBJ2-7; 11 bases line up with TRBD2. J was trimmed by 5 bases and V by 4 bases; bases with no gene match: 1. There are 13 residues in the CDR3. Germline-derived CDR1 and CDR2 are SEHNR and FQNEAQ (reference sequence). CDR3 sequence: CASSSGLADEQYF. The CDR3 DNA reads as TGTGCCAGCAGCTCGGGACTAGCGGACGAGCAGTACTTC.